A selection of T cell receptor beta chains follows, all from one sample in a study of shared clonotypes between healthy human individuals. Clones were read by immunoSEQ multiplex PCR, and TCRdb kept only the in-frame ones, dropping some. The repertoire consists of 2,500,000 or so clones, with over 85% occurring once and the leading ten covering 0.14%. Sequencing was carried out using naive CD4+ T cells sorted from blood. All receptors come from a man younger than 35 in good health. Each CDR3 is given with its conserved first and last residue. D genes are given only for firm matches. Expanded clones get a size class; other rows say once, few or many, or leave the size out.

size	V	length	D	J	DNA	CDR3
NA	TRBV7-2	13	TRBD1	TRBJ2-7	TGTGCCAGCAGTTCGACAGGGGGGTACGAGCAGTACTTC	CASSSTGGYEQYF
NA	TRBV7-8	15	NA	TRBJ2-1	TGTGCCAGCAGGCCCGGGAGCGTCTTTGTCAATGAGCAGTTCTTC	CASRPGSVFVNEQFF
NA	TRBV10-3	18	TRBD1	TRBJ1-5	TGTGCCATCAGTGGTTCGGAGGGGGCTTTGGGGCTTGATCAGCCCCAGCATTTT	CAISGSEGALGLDQPQHF
NA	TRBV11-3	13	NA	TRBJ2-1	TGTGCCAGCAGCTTGAAACGGGCGACTGAGCAGTTCTTC	CASSLKRATEQFF
few	TRBV5-1	14	NA	TRBJ1-1	TGCGCCAGCAGCCTGGCCGGGGCGAACACTGAAGCTTTCTTT	CASSLAGANTEAFF
NA	TRBV6-5	14	NA	TRBJ2-3	TGTGCCAGCAGTCGCTCGTTTAGCACAGATACGCAGTATTTT	CASSRSFSTDTQYF
NA	TRBV4-2	14	NA	TRBJ1-6	TGTGCCAGCAGCCAAGAAGACCTGGGTTCACCCCTCCACTTT	CASSQEDLGSPLHF
NA	TRBV12-5	16	TRBD2	TRBJ2-3	TGTGCTAGTGGTTCTGGACTAGCGGGAGGATCAGATACGCAGTATTTT	CASGSGLAGGSDTQYF
NA	TRBV7-2	16	NA	TRBJ2-1	TGTGCCAGCAGCCCAGATCGATGGACTATATACAATGAGCAGTTCTTC	CASSPDRWTIYNEQFF
NA	TRBV7-9	16	TRBD2	TRBJ2-3	TGTGCCAGCAGCGGCCTAAGCGGGGGCCCTACAGATACGCAGTATTTT	CASSGLSGGPTDTQYF
once	TRBV28	15	NA	TRBJ2-3	TGTGCCAGCAGCGCAACTAGGGCAGCCACAGATACGCAGTATTTT	CASSATRAATDTQYF
once	TRBV30	14	NA	TRBJ2-2	TGTGCCTGGAGTATGCAGGGAGGCACCGGGGAGCTGTTTTTT	CAWSMQGGTGELFF
NA	TRBV7-8	16	NA	TRBJ2-2	TGTGCCAGCAGCTTCGCCAGGGGCCTGGACACCGGGGAGCTGTTTTTT	CASSFARGLDTGELFF
NA	TRBV2	15	NA	TRBJ2-2	TGTGCCAGCAGTGAAGAGGGAGGGAACACCGGGGAGCTGTTTTTT	CASSEEGGNTGELFF
NA	TRBV21-1	19	NA	TRBJ1-1	TGTGCCAGCAGCCCCTCAAAACTCTCCTTTACACGGCTGGGGACTGAAGCTTTCTTT	CASSPSKLSFTRLGTEAFF
NA	TRBV11-2	14	TRBD1	TRBJ2-3	TGTGCCAGCGCCGAACAGGGGGCTCGGGATACGCAGTATTTT	CASAEQGARDTQYF
NA	TRBV7-3	15	NA	TRBJ2-2	TGTGCCAGCAGCTTAACGGTCGCGAACACCGGGGAGCTGTTTTTT	CASSLTVANTGELFF
few	TRBV10-1	13	TRBD1	TRBJ1-2	TGCGCCAGCAGCCCGACAGGGACCTATGGCTACACCTTC	CASSPTGTYGYTF
NA	TRBV5-1	18	TRBD1	TRBJ2-3	TGCGCCAGCAGCTTGACCCCATGGACAGGGGGGGACACAGATACGCAGTATTTT	CASSLTPWTGGDTDTQYF
NA	TRBV2	15	NA	TRBJ2-1	TGTGCCAGCAGTGAATTGATGGGGCTTACCAATGAGCAGTTCTTC	CASSELMGLTNEQFF
NA	TRBV21-1	15	NA	TRBJ2-1	TGTGCCAGCAGCAAAGCGGGGTTAGCCTACAATGAGCAGTTCTTC	CASSKAGLAYNEQFF
NA	TRBV10-3	13	TRBD2	TRBJ2-5	TGTGCCATCAAGGGAGGGGTACAAGAGACCCAGTACTTC	CAIKGGVQETQYF
once	TRBV4-1	17	NA	TRBJ2-2	TGCGCCAGCAGCCAAGAAATCCGCAGACCGAACACCGGGGAGCTGTTTTTT	CASSQEIRRPNTGELFF
once	TRBV27	16	TRBD2	TRBJ2-3	TGTGCCAGCAGTTTTCCAGCGGGGGGTAGAGTGGGTACGCAGTATTTT	CASSFPAGGRVGTQYF
NA	TRBV18	15	TRBD1	TRBJ1-5	TGTGCCAGCTCAGAGGACAGGGATAGCAATCAGCCCCAGCATTTT	CASSEDRDSNQPQHF
NA	TRBV19	13	TRBD1	TRBJ1-2	TGTGCCAGTAGTAAAGGACAGGCCTATGGCTACACCTTC	CASSKGQAYGYTF
NA	TRBV27	15	TRBD2	TRBJ2-1	TGTGCCAGCACCACTAGCGGGGGGAACTACAATGAGCAGTTCTTC	CASTTSGGNYNEQFF
NA	TRBV5-1	15	NA	TRBJ2-1	TGCGCCAGCAGCACCCCTACGGGAGCCAACAATGAGCAGTTCTTC	CASSTPTGANNEQFF
NA	TRBV7-9	15	TRBD1	TRBJ1-3	TGTGCCAGCATGAGGGACAGGCTCTCTGGAAACACCATATATTTT	CASMRDRLSGNTIYF
NA	TRBV2	14	TRBD2	TRBJ2-2	TGTGCCAGCAGCGGGGGGGCCGACACCGGGGAGCTGTTTTTT	CASSGGADTGELFF
NA	TRBV11-2	16	NA	TRBJ2-3	TGTGCCAGCAGCTTAGGCCCCGGGGACGGCACAGATACGCAGTATTTT	CASSLGPGDGTDTQYF
NA	TRBV9	14	TRBD1	TRBJ2-5	TGTGCCAGCAGCGAGGGACAGGGGAAAGAGACCCAGTACTTC	CASSEGQGKETQYF
NA	TRBV6-1	15	TRBD2	TRBJ2-1	TGTGCCAGCAGTGGAGCTAGCGGGAACTACAATGAGCAGTTCTTC	CASSGASGNYNEQFF
NA	TRBV2	14	NA	TRBJ2-7	TGTGCCAGCACCGCTTACGGCCTGGGGGACGAGCAGTACTTC	CASTAYGLGDEQYF
NA	TRBV19	16	TRBD2	TRBJ2-3	TGTGCCAGTAGTGCTAGCGGGGGGGGATTAACAGATACGCAGTATTTT	CASSASGGGLTDTQYF
NA	TRBV6-5	14	TRBD2	TRBJ2-3	TGTGCCAGCTCCCGGGCTAGCGGGAGAGATACGCAGTATTTT	CASSRASGRDTQYF
NA	TRBV18	15	TRBD1	TRBJ1-1	TGTGCCAGCTCACAAGGACAGGGTTGGGACACTGAAGCTTTCTTT	CASSQGQGWDTEAFF
NA	TRBV9	16	NA	TRBJ1-6	TGTGCCAGCAGCGTAGCCGATGGGGGAGGCCATTCACCCCTCCACTTT	CASSVADGGGHSPLHF
NA	TRBV4-1	14	NA	TRBJ1-1	TGCGCCAGCAGCCGGCCTGGGCCTCAGGGAGTAGCTTTCTTT	CASSRPGPQGVAFF
NA	TRBV28	16	NA	TRBJ2-1	TGTGCCAGCAGTTTTTGGGGGGCGTCGGTCTACAATGAGCAGTTCTTC	CASSFWGASVYNEQFF
NA	TRBV28	17	TRBD1	TRBJ2-1	TGTGCCAGCAGTTTATATGGGCGCAGGGGGCTCCAAAATGAGCAGTTCTTC	CASSLYGRRGLQNEQFF
NA	TRBV6-5	13	TRBD1	TRBJ1-6	TGTGCCAGCGGCGGGACAGGGAGTTCACCCCTCCACTTT	CASGGTGSSPLHF
NA	TRBV28	16	TRBD1	TRBJ2-3	TGTGCCAGCAGTTTATTTCCGGGACAGAACACAGATACGCAGTATTTT	CASSLFPGQNTDTQYF
NA	TRBV6-6	15	TRBD2	TRBJ2-7	TGTGCCAGCACCCCCACTAGCGGGAACTTCTACGAGCAGTACTTC	CASTPTSGNFYEQYF
NA	TRBV7-2	15	TRBD1	TRBJ1-6	TGTGCCAGCAGCCCACAGGGGGGGGATAATTCACCCCTCCACTTT	CASSPQGGDNSPLHF
NA	TRBV5-1	12	TRBD1	TRBJ1-1	TGCGCCAGCAGCTTGGATGGACAGGAGGCTTTCTTT	CASSLDGQEAFF
NA	TRBV6-5	11	NA	TRBJ1-1	TGTGCCAGCAGTCTCGCGGGAGAAGCTTTCTTT	CASSLAGEAFF
NA	TRBV10-1	15	TRBD1	TRBJ2-7	TGCGCCAGCAGTACCAGGACAGGGTTCTCCTACGAGCAGTACTTC	CASSTRTGFSYEQYF
NA	TRBV5-1	14	NA	TRBJ1-1	TGCGCCAGCAGAGCCGGGACGGTGAACACTGAAGCTTTCTTT	CASRAGTVNTEAFF
once	TRBV10-3	18	NA	TRBJ1-1	TGTGCCATCAGTGAGTATCCGATGAGGCCAGGGGAGATCACTGAAGCTTTCTTT	CAISEYPMRPGEITEAFF
NA	TRBV11-2	16	NA	TRBJ2-3	TGTGCCAGCAGCTTAGTTAGCGCCGCGGTAACAGATACGCAGTATTTT	CASSLVSAAVTDTQYF
NA	TRBV6-9	15	NA	TRBJ2-7	TGTGCCAGCAGTGCCGCCGGGACTCGCTACTACGAGCAGTACTTC	CASSAAGTRYYEQYF
NA	TRBV19	13	NA	TRBJ1-5	TGTGCCAGTAGTCGGGACAGCAATCAGCCCCAGCATTTT	CASSRDSNQPQHF
once	TRBV5-1	15	TRBD1	TRBJ1-2	TGCGCCAGCAGCTTGCGGGACAGGGGAAACTATGGCTACACCTTC	CASSLRDRGNYGYTF
NA	TRBV5-8	15	NA	TRBJ1-2	TGTGCCAGCAGCTTGGCCGCGCTGGGAGTCTATGGCTACACCTTC	CASSLAALGVYGYTF